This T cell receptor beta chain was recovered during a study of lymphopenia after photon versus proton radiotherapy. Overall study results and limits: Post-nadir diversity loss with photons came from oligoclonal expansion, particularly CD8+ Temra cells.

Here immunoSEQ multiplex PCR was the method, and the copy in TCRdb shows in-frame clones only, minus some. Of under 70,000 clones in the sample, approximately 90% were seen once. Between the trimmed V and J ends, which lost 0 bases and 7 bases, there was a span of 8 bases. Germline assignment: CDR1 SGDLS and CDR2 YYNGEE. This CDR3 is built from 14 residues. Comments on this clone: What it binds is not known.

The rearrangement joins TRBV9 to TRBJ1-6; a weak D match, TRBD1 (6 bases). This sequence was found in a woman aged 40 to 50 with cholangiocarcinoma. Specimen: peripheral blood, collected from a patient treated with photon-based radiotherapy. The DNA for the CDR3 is TGTGCCAGCAGCGTAGGGGGGGCAAATTCACCCCTCCACTTT. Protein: CASSVGGANSPLHF.